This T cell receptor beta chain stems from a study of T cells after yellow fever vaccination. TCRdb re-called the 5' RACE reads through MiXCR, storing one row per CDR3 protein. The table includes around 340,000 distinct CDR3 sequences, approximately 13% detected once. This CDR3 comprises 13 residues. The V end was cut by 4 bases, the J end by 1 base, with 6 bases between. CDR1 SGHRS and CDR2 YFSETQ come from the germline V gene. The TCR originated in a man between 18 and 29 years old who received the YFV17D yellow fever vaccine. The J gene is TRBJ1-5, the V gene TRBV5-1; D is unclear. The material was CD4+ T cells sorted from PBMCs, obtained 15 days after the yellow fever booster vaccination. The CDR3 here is CASSADSNQPQHF. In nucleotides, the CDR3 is TGCGCCAGCAGCGCGGACAGCAATCAGCCCCAGCATTTT.